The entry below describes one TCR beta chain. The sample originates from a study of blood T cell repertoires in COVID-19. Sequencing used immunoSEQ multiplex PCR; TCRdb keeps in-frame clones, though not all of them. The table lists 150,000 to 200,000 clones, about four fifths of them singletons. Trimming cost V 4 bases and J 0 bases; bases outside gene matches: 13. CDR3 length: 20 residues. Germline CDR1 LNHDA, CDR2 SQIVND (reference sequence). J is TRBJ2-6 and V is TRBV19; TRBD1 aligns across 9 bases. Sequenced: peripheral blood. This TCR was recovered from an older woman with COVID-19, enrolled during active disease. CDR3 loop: CASSTPPGTGSFSGANVLTF. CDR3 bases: TGTGCCAGTAGTACTCCCCCCGGGACAGGGTCCTTCTCTGGGGCCAACGTCCTGACTTTC.